The entry below gives a single T cell receptor beta chain sequence along with its context. The source of the sample is a study of blood T cell repertoires in COVID-19. At the level of the study: COVID-19 samples collected from the United States, Italy and Spain covered acute and convalescent phases. In each case, the material was cDNA or gDNA derived from T cells, B-cell-depleted T cells, or PBMCs.

Germline V gene data show CDR1 as LGHNA and CDR2 as YSLEER. Trimming shortened V by 3 bases and J by 2 bases, and 9 bases separated the two germline ends. CDR3 length equals 14 residues. In the authors' methods: Nucleated cell number was recorded as an estimate derived from reference gene primer amplification. Libraries were prepared by immunoSEQ multiplex PCR; TCRdb keeps only in-frame clonotypes and omits some of them. The V and J calls and clone size come from that table; D and trimming were worked out from the DNA. The top ten hold approximately 2.4% of the sample, which has 200,000 to 300,000 clones, around 84% seen once.

The gene calls are TRBV4-3 and TRBJ2-3, with D unclear. Sequenced input: peripheral blood. This sequence originates from a man aged 35 to 55 who had recovered from COVID-19. The CDR3 protein is CASSQLEFTDTQYF. Written as DNA, the CDR3 is TGCGCCAGCAGCCAGTTAGAGTTCACAGATACGCAGTATTTT.